The 29 T cell receptor beta chains listed next were all sequenced from one sample in a study of graft-versus-host responses after intestinal transplantation. What these receptors recognize is not known. Assay used: immunoSEQ multiplex PCR; TCRdb lists only in-frame clones, some missing. The sample includes some 90,000 clones, roughly 85% of them seen just once. The sequencing here drew on unstimulated CD4+ T cells sorted from spleen or lymph node cells, taken before intestinal transplant. The receptors originated from a human donor who received an intestinal transplant.

This chain joins TRBV10-3 and TRBJ2-1, with TRBD1 matching 12 bases. Germline V gene sequence: CDR1 ENHRY, CDR2 SYGVKD. Losses at the gene ends were 2 bases for V and 7 bases for J; bases not matched to a gene: 6. The CDR3 is 16 residues long. CDR3 sequence (DNA): TGTGCCATCAGTGAGCAGGGACAGGGGGCGGCTAATGAGCAGTTCTTC. Protein: CAISEQGQGAANEQFF.

The CDR3 spells CASSRGLEQETQYF. Written as DNA, the CDR3 is TGTGCCAGCAGCAGGGGGCTAGAGCAAGAGACCCAGTACTTC. The chain employs TRBV5-4 and TRBJ2-5, with TRBD1 matching 7 bases. This CDR3 comprises 14 residues. The germline gives CDR1 SGHNT, CDR2 YYREEE (reference sequence). V trimming: 4 bases; J trimming: 2 bases; junction bases outside the gene matches: 5.

This clone was recorded a few times. The rearrangement joins TRBV5-8 to TRBJ2-7, with D maybe TRBD2 (6 bases). CDR3 length equals 16 residues. Germline lookup yields CDR1 SGHTS and CDR2 YDEGEE. The V gene lost 4 bases and the J gene lost 2 bases, with 19 bases spanning the gap. CDR3 bases: TGTGCCAGCAGCCGGATTGGCGGGGCAGGAACCTACGAGCAGTACTTC. Its translation is CASSRIGGAGTYEQYF.

The chain joins TRBV6-1 to TRBJ2-1, with D maybe TRBD1 (6 bases). Germline V gives CDR1 MNHNS, CDR2 SASEGT. CDR3 length equals 13 residues. Trimming left V 6 bases short and J 9 bases short, with 15 bases between. CDR3 coding DNA: TGTGCCAGCAGACTTTATCAGGGGACTGAGCAGTTCTTC. Protein sequence: CASRLYQGTEQFF.

This clone has only one observation. The rearrangement links TRBV6-1 to TRBJ2-1, with 10 bases lining up with TRBD2. CDR3 size: 14 residues. Germline V lookup: CDR1 MNHNS, CDR2 SASEGT. V lost 4 bases, J lost 9 bases, and 6 bases stayed unmatched. CDR3 sequence (DNA): TGTGCCAGCAGTGCTAGCGGGAGTATAATTGAGCAGTTCTTC. It codes for CASSASGSIIEQFF.

The chain couples TRBV4-1 to TRBJ1-6, with 9 bases that match TRBD1. V shed 2 bases, J shed 1 base, and the junction held 6 bases outside the gene matches. The CDR3 runs 18 residues. Germline loops: CDR1 MGHRA, CDR2 YSYEKL. DNA of the CDR3: TGCGCCAGCAGCCAACATGCGGGACAGGGTTCCTATAATTCACCCCTCCACTTT. Its translation is CASSQHAGQGSYNSPLHF.

This sequence joins TRBV5-8 and TRBJ2-2; weak D call: TRBD1 (5 bases). The germline V and J ends were trimmed by 4 bases and 6 bases, with 19 bases remaining between them. There are 16 residues in the CDR3. The germline gives CDR1 SGHTS, CDR2 YDEGEE. In nucleotides, the CDR3 is TGTGCCAGCAGCAAGGGTCAGGGAAGTGTTGCCGGGGAGCTGTTTTTT. This codes for CASSKGQGSVAGELFF.

The rearrangement links TRBV28 to TRBJ2-5; possible D gene TRBD2, 6 bases. Germline CDR1 reads MDHEN; CDR2 reads SYDVKM. With 5 bases removed from V and 0 bases from J, the gap between germline ends came to 13 bases. CDR3 length: 15 residues. The DNA for the CDR3 is TGTGCCAGCAGTCCGGCTGGAGGGTACCAAGAGACCCAGTACTTC. It translates to CASSPAGGYQETQYF.

The gene calls are TRBV7-6 and TRBJ2-3; 11 bases align to TRBD2. J gave up 2 bases and V 6 bases, and 4 bases lay outside the gene matches. This CDR3 contains 15 residues. Germline V CDR1 and CDR2: SGHVS, FNYEAQ. CDR3 loop: CASSLAGGHTDTQYF. DNA for the CDR3: TGTGCCAGCAGTCTAGCGGGGGGCCACACAGATACGCAGTATTTT.

J is TRBJ2-6 and V is TRBV7-8; 8 nucleotides match TRBD1. CDR3 size: 17 residues. J was trimmed by 2 bases and V by 5 bases; bases with no gene match: 8. Germline-derived CDR1 and CDR2 are SGHVS and FQNEAQ. The CDR3 sequence: CASSQDRVGTGANVLTF. Written as DNA, the CDR3 is TGTGCCAGCAGCCAGGACAGGGTGGGTACTGGGGCCAACGTCCTGACTTTC.

V is TRBV7-8 and J is TRBJ1-5; 7 nucleotides agree with TRBD1. The germline V gene has CDR1 SGHVS and CDR2 FQNEAQ. V lost 0 bases and J lost 6; bases outside the gene matches: 5. The CDR3 consists of 15 residues. Written as DNA, the CDR3 is TGTGCCAGCAGCTTAGCGACAGGGTGGGCTCAGCCCCAGCATTTT. Its protein product is CASSLATGWAQPQHF.

The V gene is TRBV19, the J gene TRBJ1-4; no clear D. The V gene lost 4 bases and the J gene lost 5 bases, with 17 bases spanning the gap. There are 16 residues in the CDR3. Germline V gene lookup returns CDR1 LNHDA and CDR2 SQIVND (reference sequence). The CDR3 DNA follows: TGTGCCAGTAGTAGGCCCCGGCGGTCTCAAAATGAAAAACTGTTTTTT. This translates into CASSRPRRSQNEKLFF.

Points on this clone: The same CDR3 arises from other DNA sequences in this sample as well. This chain connects TRBV7-2 to TRBJ2-3; D may be TRBD2 (5 bases). The CDR3 is 14 amino acids. Germline loops: CDR1 SGHTA, CDR2 FQGNSA. V was clipped by 2 bases and J by 2 bases, with 8 bases between them. The chain's CDR3 is CASSLSGSTDTQYF. The DNA for the CDR3 is TGTGCCAGCAGCTTAAGCGGTTCCACAGATACGCAGTATTTT.

CDR3 loop: CASSGGSEQYF. For the CDR3, the DNA is TGTGCCAGCAGTGGGGGCTCCGAGCAGTACTTC. V usage is TRBV25-1 and J usage is TRBJ2-7, with D possibly being TRBD1 (5 bases). Deletions cut 4 bases from V and 6 bases from J, with 7 bases between. This CDR3 comprises 11 residues. Looked up from germline, CDR1 is MGHDK and CDR2 is SYGVNS.

J is TRBJ2-2 and V is TRBV6-6; D possibly corresponds to TRBD2 (5 bases). The germline V gene has CDR1 MNHNY and CDR2 SVGAGI (reference sequence). This CDR3 is built from 12 residues. V was cut by 7 bases and J by 5 bases, with 8 bases left in between. The DNA of the CDR3 is TGTGCCAGCACCGAGGGAACCGGGGAGCTGTTTTTT. This sequence encodes CASTEGTGELFF.

The chain combines TRBV10-2 with TRBJ2-1; 13 nucleotides agree with TRBD2. The length of the CDR3 is 13 residues. Germline V gives CDR1 WSHSY, CDR2 SAAADI. V gave up 7 bases and J gave up 7 bases; unmatched junction bases: 1. The CDR3 DNA sequence: TGCGCCAGCACACTAGCGGGAGGGAATGAGCAGTTCTTC. Translated: CASTLAGGNEQFF.

V is TRBV5-5 and J is TRBJ2-2; TRBD2 matches at 7 bases. Trimming at V came to 5 bases and at J to 5 bases, leaving 6 bases not matched to a gene. This CDR3 contains 14 residues. From germline, CDR1 is SGHKS and CDR2 YYEKEE (reference sequence). The CDR3 DNA reads TGTGCCAGCAGAAGACTAGCTGGAACCGGGGAGCTGTTTTTT. Amino acids: CASRRLAGTGELFF.

CDR3 sequence (DNA): TGTGCCAGCAGCTTTGGGAGCGCAGATACGCAGTATTTT. Its protein product is CASSFGSADTQYF. V is TRBV11-3 and J is TRBJ2-3, with a weak D call TRBD2 (5 bases). This CDR3 spans 13 amino acids. Trimming removed 3 bases from V and 4 bases from J, with 8 bases in between. Germline V lookup: CDR1 SGHNT, CDR2 YENEEA.

The genes are TRBV18 and TRBJ2-1; possible D gene TRBD2, 6 bases. Germline V gene lookup returns CDR1 KGHSH and CDR2 LQKENI. The ends were cut back, 3 bases at V and 8 bases at J, with 17 bases in the middle. The CDR3 runs to 15 residues. The CDR3 DNA reads TGTGCCAGCTCACCCTGGCAGGGTGGGGAGGATGAGCAGTTCTTC. Translating it yields CASSPWQGGEDEQFF.

J is TRBJ2-1 and V is TRBV5-1; TRBD2 matches at 10 bases. Germline CDR1 SGHRS, CDR2 YFSETQ. There are 15 residues in the CDR3. The V segment lost 1 base and the J segment 5 bases; nucleotides outside the gene matches: 3. CDR3 DNA sequence: TGCGCCAGCAGCTTGAGAAGCGGGGGGGACAATGAGCAGTTCTTC. It encodes CASSLRSGGDNEQFF.

The chain recombines TRBV28 with TRBJ2-7; perhaps TRBD2 as D (6 bases). The germline CDR1 and CDR2 sequences are MDHEN and SYDVKM. This CDR3 is 12 amino acids long. Between the trimmed V and J ends, which lost 6 bases and 7 bases, there was a span of 13 bases. CDR3 DNA: TGTGCCAGCAGGCGGGGTTCGGGGGAGCAGTACTTC. It codes for CASRRGSGEQYF.

The chain combines TRBV27 with TRBJ2-5; TRBD2 might be the D (7 bases). Germline V lookup: CDR1 MNHEY, CDR2 SMNVEV (reference sequence). V lost 3 bases to trimming and J lost 4 bases, with 15 bases between them. There are 15 residues in the CDR3. CDR3 amino acids: CASSFGGGARETQYF. Here the CDR3 DNA reads TGTGCCAGCAGTTTCGGAGGGGGGGCTCGAGAGACCCAGTACTTC.

This clone appeared a few times. The chain is built from TRBV2 and TRBJ2-7, with 7 bases aligning to TRBD1. With V trimmed by 6 bases and J by 3 bases, 8 bases remained unmatched. Per germline, CDR1 SNHLY and CDR2 FYNNEI. The CDR3 consists of 14 residues. DNA for the CDR3: TGTGCCAGCAGCCTTGGGACAGATTACTACGAGCAGTACTTC. As protein: CASSLGTDYYEQYF.

This clone was counted between two and nine times. CDR3 in amino acids: CASSHRQGDGYTF. The CDR3 nucleotides read TGTGCCAGCAGCCACCGACAGGGAGATGGCTACACCTTC. This chain uses TRBV5-6 with TRBJ1-2, with 7 bases lining up with TRBD1. The J segment lost 6 bases and the V segment lost 4 bases, leaving 6 bases of the junction unmatched. CDR1 is SGHDT and CDR2 is YYEEEE in the germline V gene. This CDR3 contains 13 residues. Drawing the rest from reference TRBV5-6 and TRBJ1-2, the complete variable domain is DAGVTQSPTHLIKTRGQQVTLRCSPKSGHDTVSWYQQALGQGPQFIFQYYEEEERQRGNFPDRFSGHQFPNYSSELNVNALLLGDSALYLCASSHRQGDGYTFGSGTRLTVV.

Only one count was recorded for this clone. The chain links TRBV19 to TRBJ2-1; 8 nucleotides align to TRBD2. V trimming: 9 bases; J trimming: 2 bases; junction bases outside the gene matches: 6. This CDR3 contains 14 residues. Per the germline V gene, CDR1 is LNHDA and CDR2 is SQIVND (reference sequence). Here the CDR3 DNA reads TGTGCCAGCAATAGCGGGGTCGCCTACAATGAGCAGTTCTTC. Translated, it gives CASNSGVAYNEQFF.

V is TRBV6-5 and J is TRBJ2-1; a possible D gene is TRBD1 (5 bases). Germline V gene lookup returns CDR1 MNHEY and CDR2 SVGAGI. V was cut by 5 bases and J by 8 bases, with 19 bases left in between. The CDR3 is 15 amino acids. The CDR3 loop reads CASSRQSPLGYEQFF. The CDR3 nucleotides are TGTGCCAGCAGTCGACAGTCCCCCCTGGGCTATGAGCAGTTCTTC.

The chain employs TRBV7-2 and TRBJ2-7; no firm D call. Germline loops: CDR1 SGHTA, CDR2 FQGNSA. V was clipped by 2 bases and J by 0 bases, with 11 bases between them. This CDR3 has 15 amino acids. The CDR3 protein is CASSLRVLSSYEQYF. Written as DNA, the CDR3 is TGTGCCAGCAGCTTACGAGTCCTAAGCTCCTACGAGCAGTACTTC.

The chain couples TRBV5-6 to TRBJ1-4; D gene ambiguous. The CDR3 is made up of 12 amino acids. V was cut by 0 bases and J by 11 bases, with 8 bases left in between. Germline CDR1 SGHDT, CDR2 YYEEEE. CDR3 sequence reads: CASSLGFGKLFF. The CDR3 DNA is TGTGCCAGCAGCTTGGGGTTCGGTAAACTGTTTTTT.

The CDR3: CASSLQGYDYGYTF. The CDR3 nucleotides read TGTGCCAGCAGTCTACAGGGGTATGACTATGGCTACACCTTC. The V and J genes are TRBV6-1 and TRBJ1-2; 7 bases match TRBD1. V was clipped by 5 bases and J by 3 bases; unmatched bases: 6. Germline CDR1 MNHNS, CDR2 SASEGT. This CDR3 is 14 amino acids long.